A selection of T cell receptor beta chains follows, all from one sample in a study of OX40 agonist ivuxolimab in advanced cancers. Measured with immunoSEQ multiplex PCR; TCRdb has only the in-frame clones, and not every one. This sample has tens of thousands of clones, with over 65% found just once. Sample: CD4+ or CD8+ T cells sorted from blood, taken in a trial of the OX40 agonist ivuxolimab. These TCRs come from an adult with an advanced solid tumor such as melanoma, head and neck, liver or kidney cancer. Both conserved end residues are part of each CDR3. The D gene is left open where the match is weak. Rows give clone size only sometimes, using once, few, many, or a class for an expanded clone.

d_call: -
v_call: TRBV5-6
clone_size: -
j_call: TRBJ1-2
cdr3_aa: CASSLSVSGYTF
cdr3_nt: TGTGCCAGCAGCTTGTCTGTGTCGGGCTACACCTTC

d_call: TRBD1
v_call: TRBV5-8
clone_size: -
j_call: TRBJ2-1
cdr3_aa: CASSLGTGNYNEQFF
cdr3_nt: TGTGCCAGCAGCTTGGGGACAGGGAATTACAATGAGCAGTTCTTC

d_call: -
v_call: TRBV10-3
clone_size: once
j_call: TRBJ2-7
cdr3_aa: CAISETGTTNYEQYF
cdr3_nt: TGTGCCATCAGTGAGACCGGGACAACGAACTACGAGCAGTACTTC

d_call: TRBD1
v_call: TRBV5-6
clone_size: once
j_call: TRBJ2-1
cdr3_aa: CASSFQSWGQGVYNEQFF
cdr3_nt: TGTGCCAGCAGCTTCCAGTCTTGGGGACAGGGAGTCTACAATGAGCAGTTCTTC

d_call: -
v_call: TRBV15
clone_size: once
j_call: TRBJ1-4
cdr3_aa: CATSRDRTLSEKLFF
cdr3_nt: TGTGCCACCAGCAGAGACAGAACCTTAAGTGAAAAACTGTTTTTT

d_call: -
v_call: TRBV13
clone_size: -
j_call: TRBJ2-7
cdr3_aa: CASSLGDSRYEQYF
cdr3_nt: TGTGCCAGCAGCTTAGGGGACTCACGCTACGAGCAGTACTTC

d_call: TRBD1
v_call: TRBV5-1
clone_size: -
j_call: TRBJ2-7
cdr3_aa: CASRETGAYEQYF
cdr3_nt: TGCGCCAGCAGGGAGACAGGGGCCTACGAGCAGTACTTC

d_call: TRBD1
v_call: TRBV28
clone_size: -
j_call: TRBJ1-1
cdr3_aa: CASSLDRDRGGVTEAFF
cdr3_nt: TGTGCCAGCAGTTTGGATAGGGACAGGGGAGGGGTCACTGAAGCTTTCTTT

d_call: -
v_call: TRBV25-1
clone_size: -
j_call: TRBJ2-7
cdr3_aa: CASSLTYEQYF
cdr3_nt: TGTGCCAGCAGTTTAACCTACGAGCAGTACTTC

d_call: -
v_call: TRBV4-2
clone_size: -
j_call: TRBJ1-1
cdr3_aa: CASSQGREAFF
cdr3_nt: TGTGCCAGCAGCCAGGGCCGAGAAGCTTTCTTT